This T cell receptor (beta chain) was recovered during a study of preoperative IRX-2 immunotherapy in early breast cancer. This CDR3 has 14 amino acids. V shed 2 bases and J shed 0 bases, with 5 bases lying between them. CDR1 and CDR2 (germline): ENHRY, SYGVKD. Sample treatment: preoperative locoregional IRX-2 cytokine immunotherapy. Preoperative locoregional IRX-2 cytokine immunotherapy was tested in the phase Ib source study. Profiled with immunoSEQ multiplex PCR; TCRdb holds only in-frame clones, not every one. The sample lists 35,000 to 40,000 clones, roughly four fifths occurring once. This material consisted of lymph node tissue, taken after IRX-2 immunotherapy. The rearrangement uses TRBV10-3 and TRBJ1-5; D call uncertain. The receptor was derived from a human donor with breast cancer. The CDR3 DNA is TGTGCCATCAGTGAGGGGAATAGCAATCAGCCCCAGCATTTT. Translated: CAISEGNSNQPQHF.